This TCR beta chain was captured in a study of immune evolution from preneoplasia to lung adenocarcinoma. Details on this clone: What it binds is not known.

Patients had resection in Japan or China between about 2013 and 2017. Premalignant or tumor cells were enriched by macro-dissection after pathologic assessment. General study results and limits: Later-stage lesions seemingly showed higher T cell density and diversity than normal lung. Normal lung had the highest top T cell clone frequencies.

The CDR3 is made up of 15 amino acids. V was pared by 3 bases and J by 0 bases, with 4 bases of the junction left unmatched. Germline CDR1 reads SEHNR; CDR2 reads FQNEAQ (reference sequence). This table comes from immunoSEQ multiplex PCR, and its TCRdb copy is limited to in-frame clones, with some not included. The data hold some 7,800 clones, with over 60% observed a single time. The sequencing input was FFPE lung adenocarcinoma in situ tissue. The genes are TRBV7-9 and TRBJ1-1, with 7 bases lining up with TRBD1. This sequence was found in a donor at least 70 years old with lung adenocarcinoma. Some clones in this sample may be carry-over from other donors' samples. The CDR3 sequence is CASSFDRVVNTEAFF. Here the CDR3 DNA reads TGTGCCAGCAGCTTCGACAGGGTGGTGAACACTGAAGCTTTCTTT.